Presented here are 19 T cell receptor beta chains from one specimen sequenced in a study of blood T cell repertoires in COVID-19. Clones were read by immunoSEQ multiplex PCR, and TCRdb kept only the in-frame ones, dropping some. The sample lists over 400,000 clones; roughly 85% were seen once. Sequenced input: peripheral blood. The receptor set was obtained from a human donor in a cohort sampled during active COVID-19.

The chain employs TRBV6-2 or TRBV6-3 and TRBJ1-1; D is possibly TRBD1 (5 bases). Germline V gene lookup returns CDR1 MNHEY and CDR2 SVGEGT. Trimming took 2 bases from V and 4 from J, leaving 11 bases between them. There are 14 residues in the CDR3. The CDR3 nucleotides read TGTGCCAGCAGTTACAGACAGATCCCCACTGAAGCTTTCTTT. Protein: CASSYRQIPTEAFF.

This chain joins TRBV3-1 (or the pseudogene TRBV3-2) and TRBJ1-4; TRBD1 matches at 11 bases. This CDR3 comprises 16 residues. The V gene's germline CDR1 is LGHDT and CDR2 YNNKEL (reference sequence). V dropped 6 bases and J dropped 4; count of bases not matched to a gene: 7. Here the CDR3 reads CASSPGQGAYNEKLFF. CDR3 DNA sequence: TGTGCCAGCAGTCCCGGACAGGGGGCATATAATGAAAAACTGTTTTTT.

The chain couples TRBV3-1 (or the pseudogene TRBV3-2) to TRBJ2-1; perhaps TRBD2 as D (6 bases). Germline-derived CDR1 and CDR2 are LGHDT and YNNKEL (reference sequence). This CDR3 contains 14 residues. Trimming removed 10 bases at V and 7 bases at J, with 20 bases between. CDR3 protein: CATKKTGVLNEQFF. DNA for the CDR3: TGTGCCACCAAGAAAACGGGAGTTTTGAATGAGCAGTTCTTC.

This clone was seen more than once but under ten times. V usage is TRBV18 and J usage is TRBJ2-5; 11 bases agree with TRBD2. The CDR3 has 15 residues. Trimming cost V 4 bases and J 5 bases; bases outside gene matches: 6. Germline V lookup: CDR1 KGHSH, CDR2 LQKENI. CDR3 protein: CASSLLAGVVETQYF. CDR3 DNA: TGTGCCAGCTCACTACTAGCGGGAGTAGTGGAGACCCAGTACTTC.

The CDR3 is CASSILAGENQPQHF. CDR3 DNA: TGTGCCAGTAGTATCCTCGCGGGGGAGAATCAGCCCCAGCATTTT. The chain couples TRBV19 to TRBJ1-5; a possible D gene is TRBD1 (5 bases). Germline CDR1 LNHDA, CDR2 SQIVND (reference sequence). The CDR3 extends over 15 amino acids. Trimming left V 3 bases short and J 4 bases short, with 13 bases between.

The chain links TRBV30 to TRBJ1-1, with D maybe TRBD1 (6 bases). CDR3 length: 13 residues. The germline gives CDR1 GTSNPN, CDR2 SVGIG (reference sequence). V was trimmed by 3 bases and J by 4 bases, leaving 12 bases between them. The CDR3 DNA is TGTGCCTGGAGCCCACAGGGAGCCACTGAAGCTTTCTTT. Translating gives CAWSPQGATEAFF. Drawing the rest from reference TRBV30 and TRBJ1-1, the complete variable domain is SQTIHQWPATLVQPVGSPLSLECTVEGTSNPNLYWYRQAAGRGLQLLFYSVGIGQISSEVPQNLSASRPQDRQFILSSKKLLLSDSGFYLCAWSPQGATEAFFGQGTRLTVV.

This sequence joins TRBV28 and TRBJ2-3, with 8 nucleotides matching TRBD1. V trimming: 3 bases; J trimming: 4 bases; junction bases outside the gene matches: 9. CDR3 length: 16 amino acids. Germline V lookup: CDR1 MDHEN, CDR2 SYDVKM. CDR3: CASSFGQGGFPDTQYF. The CDR3 region has the DNA TGTGCCAGCAGTTTTGGACAGGGCGGCTTTCCAGATACGCAGTATTTT.

The rearrangement uses TRBV18 and TRBJ1-1, with D unresolved. With 2 bases removed from V and 7 bases from J, the gap between germline ends came to 8 bases. CDR1 is KGHSH and CDR2 is LQKENI in the germline V gene. The CDR3 spans 12 residues. As DNA, the CDR3 is TGTGCCAGCTCACCAGGTGAGAATGAAGCTTTCTTT. Protein sequence: CASSPGENEAFF. Based on the CDR3 plus reference TRBV18 and TRBJ1-1, the full variable domain is NAGVMQNPRHLVRRRGQEARLRCSPMKGHSHVYWYRQLPEEGLKFMVYLQKENIIDESGMPKERFSAEFPKEGPSILRIQQVVRGDSAAYFCASSPGENEAFFGQGTRLTVV.

The chain employs TRBV2 and TRBJ2-7; TRBD2 matches at 8 bases. V dropped 8 bases and J dropped 1; count of bases not matched to a gene: 7. Germline V gives CDR1 SNHLY, CDR2 FYNNEI. The CDR3 is 14 amino acids. Written as DNA, the CDR3 is TGTGCCAGCTTGACAGCTAGCGGGTCCTACGAGCAGTACTTC. This codes for CASLTASGSYEQYF.

The chain combines TRBV7-9 with TRBJ2-1, with D perhaps matching TRBD1 (6 bases). Germline loops: CDR1 SEHNR, CDR2 FQNEAQ (reference sequence). V lost 5 bases to trimming and J lost 6 bases, with 11 bases between them. This CDR3 is built from 13 residues. CDR3 residues: CASSPRRGNEQFF. The CDR3 DNA is TGTGCCAGCAGCCCGCGCAGGGGCAATGAGCAGTTCTTC.

The chain joins TRBV12-5 to TRBJ2-1; D is unresolved. V was shortened by 0 bases and J by 1 base, with 28 bases between the two germline ends. There are 22 residues in the CDR3. Germline V gene lookup returns CDR1 LGHNT and CDR2 FRNRAP. The CDR3 sequence is CASGLVPVQFFFRPRSYNEQFF. The CDR3, as DNA: TGTGCTAGTGGTTTGGTACCGGTACAATTCTTCTTTAGGCCGAGGTCCTACAATGAGCAGTTCTTC.

The chain uses TRBV11-1 and TRBJ2-3, with TRBD1 identical over 9 bases. J lost 5 bases, V lost 5 bases, and 8 bases had no gene match. This CDR3 region has 15 residues. Per germline, CDR1 SGHAT and CDR2 FQDESV (reference sequence). In DNA, the CDR3 is TGTGCCAGCAGCCCTAGGACAGGGGTCGGAGATACGCAGTATTTT. Translated, it gives CASSPRTGVGDTQYF.

The chain is built from TRBV12-5 and TRBJ1-5; 7 positions agree with TRBD1. Germline trimming cut 6 bases from V and 7 bases from J; bases unmatched to any gene: 6. The CDR3 contains 13 residues. The V gene's germline CDR1 is LGHNT and CDR2 FRNRAP. The CDR3 is CASGLGQKQPQHF. CDR3 coding DNA: TGTGCTAGTGGGCTGGGACAGAAACAGCCCCAGCATTTT.

The rearrangement uses TRBV18 and TRBJ2-3; the match to TRBD2 covers 10 bases. CDR1 and CDR2 from the germline V gene are KGHSH and LQKENI. V was pared by 1 base and J by 4 bases, with 8 bases of the junction left unmatched. The CDR3 has 17 residues. The CDR3: CASSPRLSSGGSDTQYF. CDR3 nucleotides: TGTGCCAGCTCACCACGCCTCTCTAGCGGGGGTTCAGATACGCAGTATTTT.

V usage is TRBV5-1 and J usage is TRBJ2-3; 7 bases match TRBD1. This CDR3 spans 16 amino acids. The germline V gene encodes CDR1 SGHRS and CDR2 YFSETQ. V was clipped by 3 bases and J by 1 base; unmatched bases: 8. The CDR3 reads CASSSPGQIRTDTQYF. The CDR3 DNA reads TGCGCCAGCAGCTCTCCGGGACAGATACGCACAGATACGCAGTATTTT.

This rearrangement joins TRBV19 to TRBJ2-5, with D unclear. This CDR3 has 12 amino acids. The V and J ends lost 0 bases and 5 bases respectively, with 4 bases between them. Germline-derived CDR1 and CDR2 are LNHDA and SQIVND (reference sequence). This CDR3 is CASSIDMETQYF. The CDR3 nucleotides are TGTGCCAGTAGTATAGATATGGAGACCCAGTACTTC.

The genes are TRBV6-5 and TRBJ2-1; TRBD2 is a possible D gene (6 bases). This CDR3 spans 15 amino acids. Trimming left V 11 bases short and J 5 bases short, with 22 bases between. Germline-derived CDR1 and CDR2 are MNHEY and SVGAGI. The CDR3 DNA is TGTGCCCCCCTCCGGCGCGGGGTAGCGCACAATGAGCAGTTCTTC. Its translation: CAPLRRGVAHNEQFF.

V usage is TRBV6-1 and J usage is TRBJ1-4; possibly TRBD1 for D (5 bases). The CDR3 runs to 18 residues. The V end lost 2 bases, the J end lost 0 bases, and 16 bases lay between the germline ends. CDR1 and CDR2 from the germline V gene are MNHNS and SASEGT. CDR3 DNA sequence: TGTGCCAGCAGTGAAAGGGGCAAGTTCCTCGCAACTAATGAAAAACTGTTTTTT. Encoded protein: CASSERGKFLATNEKLFF.

The chain has TRBV6-5 and TRBJ2-2; D is ambiguous. The CDR3 has 12 residues. Germline values: CDR1 MNHEY, CDR2 SVGAGI. V lost 7 bases and J 8 bases, leaving 11 bases between the germline ends. The CDR3, as DNA: TGTGCCAGCAATCCTCCTATGGGGGAGCTGTTTTTT. Amino acids: CASNPPMGELFF.